This T cell receptor beta chain was captured by sequencing in a study of neurological immune-mediated disorders. As for the study in general: The study included around 35 multiple sclerosis patients, about 30 relapsing-remitting and 3 secondary progressive. Study results and caveats: The most TCR clonal expansion was seen in HTLV-1-associated myelopathy, and the least was seen in multiple sclerosis, which fell below healthy controls.

The germline V gene encodes CDR1 SEHNR and CDR2 FQNEAQ (reference sequence). This CDR3 is built from 12 residues. Many counts were recorded for this clonotype. What it recognizes is unknown. Sequence at one end of the junction differs from germline and may be a read error. For the unsorted libraries, 2 million PBMCs stored at -80 C served as input. The team produced cDNA through 5'RACE using 10-nucleotide random UMIs. One entry per CDR3 protein, called by TCRdb with MiXCR from the 5' RACE reads. The sample holds roughly 74,000 distinct CDR3 sequences, 4% to 6% seen once. The clonotype comes from a man between 18 and 29 years old with multiple sclerosis. The chain has TRBV7-9 and TRBJ1-5; a possible D gene is TRBD1 (6 bases). The sample was PBMCs. The CDR3 DNA reads as TGTGCCAGCAGCCTAGGGGGTCAGCCCCAGAATTTT. Translation: CASSLGGQPQNF.